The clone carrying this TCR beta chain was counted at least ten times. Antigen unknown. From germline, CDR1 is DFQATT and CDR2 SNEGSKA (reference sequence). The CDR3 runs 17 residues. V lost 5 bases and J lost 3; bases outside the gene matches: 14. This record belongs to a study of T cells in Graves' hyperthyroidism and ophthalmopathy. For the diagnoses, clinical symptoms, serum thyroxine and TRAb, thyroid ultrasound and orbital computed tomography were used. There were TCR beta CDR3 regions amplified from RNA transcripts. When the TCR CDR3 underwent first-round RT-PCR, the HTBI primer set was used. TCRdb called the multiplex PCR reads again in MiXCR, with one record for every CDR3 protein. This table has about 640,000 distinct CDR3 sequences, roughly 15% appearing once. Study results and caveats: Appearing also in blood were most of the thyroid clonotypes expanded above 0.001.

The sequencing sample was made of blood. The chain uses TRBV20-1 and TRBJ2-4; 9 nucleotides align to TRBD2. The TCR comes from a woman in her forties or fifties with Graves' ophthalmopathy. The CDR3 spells CSAPLPLAGNGKNIQYF. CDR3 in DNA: TGCAGTGCTCCATTACCGCTAGCGGGAAACGGCAAAAACATTCAGTACTTC.